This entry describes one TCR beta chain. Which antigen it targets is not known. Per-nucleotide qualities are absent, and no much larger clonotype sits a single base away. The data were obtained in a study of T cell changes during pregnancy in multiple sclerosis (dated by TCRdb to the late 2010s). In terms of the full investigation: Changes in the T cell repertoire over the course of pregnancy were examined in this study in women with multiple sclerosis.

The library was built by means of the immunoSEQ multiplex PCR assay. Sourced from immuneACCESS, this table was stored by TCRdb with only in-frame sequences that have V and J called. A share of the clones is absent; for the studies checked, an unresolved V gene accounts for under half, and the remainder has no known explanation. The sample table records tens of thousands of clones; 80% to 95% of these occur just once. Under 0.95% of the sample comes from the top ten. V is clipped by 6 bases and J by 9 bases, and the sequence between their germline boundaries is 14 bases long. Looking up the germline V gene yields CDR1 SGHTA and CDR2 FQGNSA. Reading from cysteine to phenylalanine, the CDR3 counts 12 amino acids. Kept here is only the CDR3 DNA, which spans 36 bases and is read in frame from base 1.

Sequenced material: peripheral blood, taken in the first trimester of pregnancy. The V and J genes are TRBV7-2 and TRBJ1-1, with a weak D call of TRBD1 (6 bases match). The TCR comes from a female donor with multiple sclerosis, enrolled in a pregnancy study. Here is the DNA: TGTGCCAGCAGGGGAGGGGGGCTGCAAGCTTTCTTT. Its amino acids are CASRGGGLQAFF.